The entry below gives a single T cell receptor (beta chain) sequence along with its context. The CDR3 sequence is 13 residues long. Germline V CDR1 and CDR2: SGHTA, FQGTGA. Trimming cost V 2 bases and J 2 bases, with 6 bases left between them. Nominal health characterized the donors when sampled, though unrecorded immune exposures were likely. The data originate from a study of cytomegalovirus exposure and HLA in healthy donors. The PCR was carried out with 60 Vbeta primers and 13 Jbeta primers. Repertoires were generated with immunoSEQ multiplex PCR, while TCRdb's copy carries only in-frame clones and drops some. The table records about 190,000 clones, about 90% of them present only once.

Input material: PBMCs. This TCR derives from a boy aged 2-15 years in good health and CMV-seronegative. This chain links TRBV7-3 with TRBJ2-5; D ambiguous. DNA for the CDR3: TGTGCCAGCAGCTTAGAGAGGCAAGAGACCCAGTACTTC. This translates into CASSLERQETQYF. Full variable domain (outside the CDR3, taken from reference TRBV7-3 and TRBJ2-5): GAGVSQTPSNKVTEKGKYVELRCDPISGHTALYWYRQSLGQGPEFLIYFQGTGAADDSGLPNDRFFAVRPEGSVSTLKIQRTERGDSAVYLCASSLERQETQYFGPGTRLLVL.